These 20 T cell receptor beta chains were all obtained from the same sample, sequenced in a study of T cells expressing NK-cell markers. One entry per CDR3 protein, without DNA, is what TCRdb gives after re-calling the 5' RACE reads. The sample holds 400,000 to 550,000 distinct CDR3 sequences. Sequencing was carried out using blood T cells: a sorted CD56 or NKG2C T cell subset, CD4+ or CD8+ T cells, or bulk PBMC T cells (not recorded which). The receptors here all came from a woman between 18 and 69 years old in good health.

The J gene is TRBJ2-1, the V gene TRBV7-9; with no DNA, the TCRdb D assignment of TRBD2 cannot be verified. The germline V gene encodes CDR1 SEHNR and CDR2 FQNEAQ (reference sequence). The CDR3 length is 13 residues. The CDR3 here is CASSLSREQHQFF.

The chain employs TRBV7-2 and TRBJ1-4; TCRdb designates TRBD1, a call that cannot be tested without DNA. The CDR3 is made up of 17 amino acids. Germline V gene sequence: CDR1 SGHTA, CDR2 FQGNSA. CDR3: CASSLTGTTTFNEKLFF.

V and J are TRBV20-1 and TRBJ2-5; TCRdb picks TRBD2, but there is no DNA to check that call. The CDR3 has 15 amino acids. Germline CDR1 DFQATT, CDR2 SNEGSKA (reference sequence). The CDR3 reads CSARVFASNQETQYF.

This chain's CDR3 is CASSLEDKTQYF. The J gene is TRBJ2-5, the V gene TRBV7-6; TCRdb calls TRBD1, which cannot be checked without DNA. The germline V gene has CDR1 SGHVS and CDR2 FNYEAQ. This CDR3 is built from 12 residues.

This chain uses TRBV18 with TRBJ2-7; the D call of TRBD1 rests on TCRdb alone, since no DNA is present to check it. Germline lookup yields CDR1 KGHSH and CDR2 LQKENI. The CDR3 extends over 15 amino acids. The CDR3 sequence is CASSRGTGSSYEQYF.

The V and J genes are TRBV20-1 and TRBJ2-2; TCRdb calls TRBD1, which cannot be checked without DNA. Germline V gene data show CDR1 as DFQATT and CDR2 as SNEGSKA (reference sequence). The CDR3 extends over 14 amino acids. The CDR3: CSADRGKNTGELFF.

V and J are TRBV12-3 or TRBV12-4 and TRBJ1-3. This CDR3 is built from 12 residues. The CDR3 protein is CASSFEGNTIYF.

The chain combines TRBV10-3 with TRBJ2-5; TCRdb picks TRBD2, but there is no DNA to check that call. CDR1 is ENHRY and CDR2 is SYGVKD in the germline V gene. The CDR3 runs 13 residues. The CDR3 is CAISPDSGETQYF.

The rearrangement links TRBV15 to TRBJ2-1. CDR3 size: 15 residues. Germline assignment: CDR1 LNHNV and CDR2 YYDKDF (reference sequence). The CDR3 region is CATEVEWDSYNEQFF. The variable domain in full, with the rest retrieved from reference TRBV15 and TRBJ2-1, is DAMVIQNPRYQVTQFGKPVTLSCSQTLNHNVMYWYQQKSSQAPKLLFHYYDKDFNNEADTPDNFQSRRPNTSFCFLDIRSPGLGDTAMYLCATEVEWDSYNEQFFGPGTRLTVL.

The chain has TRBV6-1 and TRBJ1-5; TCRdb returns TRBD1, unconfirmable since there is no DNA. Germline CDR1 and CDR2: MNHNS and SASEGT. There are 15 residues in the CDR3. The CDR3 protein is CASSAPGNTVQPQHF.

CDR3 amino acids: CSAIGTSSYNEQFF. V and J are TRBV20-1 and TRBJ2-1; the TRBD2 assignment by TCRdb is unverifiable without DNA. This CDR3 has 14 residues. CDR1 DFQATT and CDR2 SNEGSKA come from the germline V gene (reference sequence).

The chain has TRBV2 and TRBJ1-1; the D call of TRBD1 rests on TCRdb alone, since no DNA is present to check it. The germline V gene encodes CDR1 SNHLY and CDR2 FYNNEI. This CDR3 comprises 13 residues. The CDR3 spells CASRRDSNTEAFF.

The V and J genes are TRBV5-4 and TRBJ2-1; the D call of TRBD1 rests on TCRdb alone, since no DNA is present to check it. This CDR3 has 12 residues. The germline CDR1 and CDR2 sequences are SGHNT and YYREEE (reference sequence). The CDR3 reads CASSWGRGEQFF.

The CDR3 region is CSATRQDLQPQHF. This chain joins TRBV20-1 and TRBJ1-5; as DNA is missing, the TRBD1 call by TCRdb cannot be tested. Germline V CDR1 and CDR2: DFQATT, SNEGSKA (reference sequence). This CDR3 comprises 13 residues.

J is TRBJ2-1 and V is TRBV23-1; the D call from TCRdb, TRBD1, cannot be confirmed without DNA. TRBV23-1 is recorded as an ORF, its role being uncertain. CDR3 length: 14 residues. CDR3 residues: CASSQFPGGNEQFF.

The V and J genes are TRBV29-1 and TRBJ1-1. Germline V lookup: CDR1 SQVTM, CDR2 ANQGSEA. This CDR3 has 14 residues. This CDR3 is CSVGVSSLNTEAFF. The full variable domain, its missing parts supplied by reference TRBV29-1 and TRBJ1-1, is SAVISQKPSRDICQRGTSLTIQCQVDSQVTMMFWYRQQPGQSLTLIATANQGSEATYESGFVIDKFPISRPNLTFSTLTVSNMSPEDSSIYLCSVGVSSLNTEAFFGQGTRLTVV.

V is TRBV5-1 and J is TRBJ1-1; no DNA is available, so the TRBD1 call from TCRdb remains unchecked. CDR3 length: 14 residues. Germline V gives CDR1 SGHRS, CDR2 YFSETQ. The CDR3 sequence: CASSAQGVSTEAFF.

This chain links TRBV28 with TRBJ2-5; without DNA, the TCRdb call of TRBD2 cannot be checked. The CDR3 sequence is 13 residues long. Germline loops: CDR1 MDHEN, CDR2 SYDVKM. The CDR3 reads CATANRALGTQYF. Using reference TRBV28 and TRBJ2-5 for the parts outside the CDR3, the full variable domain is DVKVTQSSRYLVKRTGEKVFLECVQDMDHENMFWYRQDPGLGLRLIYFSYDVKMKEKGDIPEGYSVSREKKERFSLILESASTNQTSMYLCATANRALGTQYFGPGTRLLVL.

This chain links TRBV20-1 with TRBJ2-7; the D gene TCRdb calls, TRBD2, cannot be checked with no DNA. The CDR3 loop spans 13 amino acids. Germline CDR1 reads DFQATT; CDR2 reads SNEGSKA (reference sequence). The chain's CDR3 is CSAAGTSDYEQYF.

V and J are TRBV6-5 and TRBJ1-3. The CDR3 sequence is 12 residues long. The V gene's germline CDR1 is MNHEY and CDR2 SVGAGI. CDR3 protein: CASSQTGDTIYF.